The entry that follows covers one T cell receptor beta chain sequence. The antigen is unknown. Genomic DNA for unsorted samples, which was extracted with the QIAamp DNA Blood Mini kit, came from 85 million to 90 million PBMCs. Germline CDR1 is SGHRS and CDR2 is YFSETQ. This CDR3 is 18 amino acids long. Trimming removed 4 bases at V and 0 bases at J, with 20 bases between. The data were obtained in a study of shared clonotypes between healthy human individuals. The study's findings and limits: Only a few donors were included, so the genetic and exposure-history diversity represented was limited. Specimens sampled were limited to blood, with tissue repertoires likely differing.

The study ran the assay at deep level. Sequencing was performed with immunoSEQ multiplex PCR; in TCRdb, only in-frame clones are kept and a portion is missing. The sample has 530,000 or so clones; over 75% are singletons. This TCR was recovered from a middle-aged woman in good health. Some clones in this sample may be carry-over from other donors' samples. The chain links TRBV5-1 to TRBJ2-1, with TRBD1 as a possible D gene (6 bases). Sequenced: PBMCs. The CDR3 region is CASSQRTVTHPSYNEQFF. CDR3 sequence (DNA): TGCGCCAGCAGCCAAAGGACAGTAACCCACCCCTCCTACAATGAGCAGTTCTTC. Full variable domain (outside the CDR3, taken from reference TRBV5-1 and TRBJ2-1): KAGVTQTPRYLIKTRGQQVTLSCSPISGHRSVSWYQQTPGQGLQFLFEYFSETQRNKGNFPGRFSGRQFSNSRSEMNVSTLELGDSALYLCASSQRTVTHPSYNEQFFGPGTRLTVL.